This T cell receptor beta chain appears in the sequencing data of a study of blood T cell repertoires in COVID-19 (TCRdb year 2020). In the study overall: Samples covering the acute and convalescent phases of COVID-19 were provided by collaborators in the United States, Italy and Spain. The prospective study material was composed of cDNA or gDNA derived from T cells, B-cell-depleted T cells, or PBMCs. Subjects who had been exposed to COVID-19, were actively infected with it, or had recovered from it provided the deeply sampled blood TCRbeta repertoires that made up the dataset. The repertoires were made available in a free public database intended to serve as a resource for research on the immune response to SARS-CoV-2. The samples were drawn from the first 160 participants of the ongoing ImmuneRACE study and from 1,254 subjects provided by 6 global collaborators. The sample metadata nearly always contained a de-identified subject ID, COVID-19 status, age in years and sex. HLA class I and class II types, where available, came from metadata supplied by the sample provider rather than from assay-based typing.

The immunoSEQ Assay, a bias-controlled multiplex PCR, was used to amplify TCRbeta CDR3 regions from genomic DNA. On the authors' methods: The number of nucleated cells in each sample was estimated by amplification of reference gene primers within the assay. To quantify the absolute abundance of each unique TCRbeta CDR3 rearrangement, sequence reads were collapsed and filtered. For each sample, productive Simpson clonality was calculated by taking the square root of Simpson's diversity index across productive rearrangements. Imported from immuneACCESS, the table was reduced by TCRdb to in-frame sequences with V and J called. These copies leave out some clones; in studies compared against another copy, an unresolved V gene accounts for under half, and the cause of the remainder is not known. Clonal size and the V and J genes are those of that table, whereas D and trimming came from the DNA. For this sample there are some 180,000 clones; 65% to 90% appear just once. The ten largest make up about 5.5% of the sample.

This clone came up once. There is no known antigen for this receptor. Base qualities were left out, and no much larger clone turns up one base away. What the study reported, not specific to this receptor: How much clinical and demographic metadata was included differed by source and by participant, and the metadata was provided uncurated.

In the prospective study, participants were about 18 to 100 years old, resided in about two dozen geographic areas of the United States, and were enrolled through a virtual design. In the prospective study, cohorts were assigned on the basis of participant-reported clinical history obtained from a screening survey and a study questionnaire. In the prospective study, mobile phlebotomists collected whole blood, serum and a nasopharyngeal or oropharyngeal swab from each participant. Additional blood draws and questionnaires over an approximately two-month period could optionally be provided by prospective study participants. Prospective study blood samples were shipped either frozen or at room temperature before DNA extraction. The germline V gene sets CDR1 to SGHTA and CDR2 to FQGNSA. The cysteine opens and the phenylalanine closes a CDR3 of 16 amino acids. The CDR3 DNA has 48 bases and is translated from base 1. Trimming removed 3 bases from V and 7 bases from J; the gene matches leave 12 bases unexplained.

Sequencing used PBMCs or T cells enriched from blood (not recorded which). The V and J segments used are TRBV7-2 and TRBJ2-1; 7 bases in the middle match TRBD2. This TCR was sampled from a woman aged 55 to 70 with acute COVID-19. The DNA is as follows: TGTGCCAGCAGCTTCGCCCGCCTAACGGGAGGAAATGAGCAGTTCTTC. Translation gives CASSFARLTGGNEQFF.